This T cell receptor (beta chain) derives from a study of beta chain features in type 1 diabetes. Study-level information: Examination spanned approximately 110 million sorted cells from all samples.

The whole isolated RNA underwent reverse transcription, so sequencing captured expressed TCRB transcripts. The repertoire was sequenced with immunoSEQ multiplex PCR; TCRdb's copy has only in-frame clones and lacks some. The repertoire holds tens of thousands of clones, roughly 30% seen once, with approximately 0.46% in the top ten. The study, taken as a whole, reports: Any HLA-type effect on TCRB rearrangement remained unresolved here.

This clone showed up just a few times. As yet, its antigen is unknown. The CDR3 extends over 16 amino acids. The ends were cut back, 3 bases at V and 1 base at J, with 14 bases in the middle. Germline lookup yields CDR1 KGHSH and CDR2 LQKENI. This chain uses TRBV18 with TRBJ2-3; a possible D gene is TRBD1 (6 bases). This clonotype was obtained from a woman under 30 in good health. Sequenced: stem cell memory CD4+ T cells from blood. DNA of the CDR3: TGTGCCAGCTCACCCCAACATTCAGGGGGCACAGATACGCAGTATTTT. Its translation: CASSPQHSGGTDTQYF.